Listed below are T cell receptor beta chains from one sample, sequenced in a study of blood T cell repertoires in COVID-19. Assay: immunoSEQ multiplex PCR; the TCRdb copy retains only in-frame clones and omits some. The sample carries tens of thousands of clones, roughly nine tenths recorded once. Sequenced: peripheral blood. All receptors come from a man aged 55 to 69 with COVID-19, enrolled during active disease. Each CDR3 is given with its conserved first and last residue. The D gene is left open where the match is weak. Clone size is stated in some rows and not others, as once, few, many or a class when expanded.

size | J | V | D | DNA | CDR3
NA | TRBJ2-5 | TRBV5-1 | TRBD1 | TGCGCCAGCAGCTTGGAGTCCCGACAGGGTCAAGAGACCCAGTACTTC | CASSLESRQGQETQYF
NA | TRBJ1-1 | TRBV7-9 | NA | TGTGCCAGCAGGGGTACAGGGAGGGGCACTGAAGCTTTCTTT | CASRGTGRGTEAFF
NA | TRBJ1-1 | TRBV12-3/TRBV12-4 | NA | TGTGCCAGCAGTTTATCGAGGGATGTTGCTTTCTTT | CASSLSRDVAFF
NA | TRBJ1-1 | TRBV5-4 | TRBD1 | TGTGCCAGCAGCTTGGGGTGGGGGACAGAGAAGAGCACTGAAGCTTTCTTT | CASSLGWGTEKSTEAFF
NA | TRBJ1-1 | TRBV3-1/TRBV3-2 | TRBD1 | TGTGCCAGCCTTCCAGGCCCGGACAGGTACACTGAAGCTTTCTTT | CASLPGPDRYTEAFF
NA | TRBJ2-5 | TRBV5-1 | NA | TGCGCCAGCAGCTCCCGGGACACCTCCGGCGAAGAGACCCAGTACTTC | CASSSRDTSGEETQYF
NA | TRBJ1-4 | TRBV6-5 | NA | TGTGCCAGCAGTTACGGCAGTAAACTGTTTTTT | CASSYGSKLFF
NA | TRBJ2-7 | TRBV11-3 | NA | TGTGCCAGCAGCTTAATCCCCAACTCCTACGAGCAGTACTTC | CASSLIPNSYEQYF
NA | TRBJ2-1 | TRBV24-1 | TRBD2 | TGTGCCACCAGCGGGACTAGCGGATTATACAATGAGCAGTTCTTC | CATSGTSGLYNEQFF
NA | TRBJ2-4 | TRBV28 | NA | TGTGCCAGCAGTTTATTAGGGGGAGCCAAAAACATTCAGTACTTC | CASSLLGGAKNIQYF
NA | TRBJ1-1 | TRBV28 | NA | TGTGCCAGCAGTCCGTGGGACAACATGAACACTGAAGCTTTCTTT | CASSPWDNMNTEAFF
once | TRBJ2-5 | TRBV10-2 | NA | TGCGCCAGCAGTGAGTCGGACACCCCGTACCAAGAGACCCAGTACTTC | CASSESDTPYQETQYF
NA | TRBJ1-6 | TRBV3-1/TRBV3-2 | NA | TGTGCCAGCAGCCAAGGGGAGGGATTAGAGGATTCACCCCTCCACTTT | CASSQGEGLEDSPLHF
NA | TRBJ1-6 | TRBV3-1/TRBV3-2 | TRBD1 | TGTGCCAGCAGCCAGCCGGGACAGGGGTTATCGGCCCTCCACTTT | CASSQPGQGLSALHF
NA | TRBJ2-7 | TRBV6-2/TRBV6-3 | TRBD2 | TGTGCCAGCAGCTTGACTAGCGGGTATGGGGACGAGCAGTACTTC | CASSLTSGYGDEQYF
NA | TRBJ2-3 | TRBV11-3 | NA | TGTGCCAGCAGCCTCGGTGGGCGGGAAACAGATACGCAGTATTTT | CASSLGGRETDTQYF
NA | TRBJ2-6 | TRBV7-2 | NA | TGTGCCAGCAGCTTGGGGCCCCTCTCTGGGGCCAACGTCCTGACTTTC | CASSLGPLSGANVLTF
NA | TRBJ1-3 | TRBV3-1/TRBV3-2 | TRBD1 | TGTGCCAGCAGCCGGGGACAGGTTGGAAACACCATATATTTT | CASSRGQVGNTIYF
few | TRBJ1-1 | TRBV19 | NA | TGTGCCAGTACCCTTAACGAAGGGACACCTCAGAACACTGAAGCTTTCTTT | CASTLNEGTPQNTEAFF
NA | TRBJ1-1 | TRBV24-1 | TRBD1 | TGTGCCACCAGTGACTCGAGACAGGGGGTAGGAGCTGAAGCTTTCTTT | CATSDSRQGVGAEAFF
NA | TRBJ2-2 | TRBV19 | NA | TGTGCCAGTAGTATAGTGGGGACAAACACCGGGGAGCTGTTTTTT | CASSIVGTNTGELFF
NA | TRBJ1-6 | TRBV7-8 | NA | TGTGCCAGCAGCTTAAGCGGGCCCAGGATCGGGTCACCCCTCCACTTT | CASSLSGPRIGSPLHF
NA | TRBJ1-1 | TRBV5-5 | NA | TGTGCCAGCAGCTTGGCCCTTAACACTGAAGCTTTCTTT | CASSLALNTEAFF